A selection of T cell receptor beta chains follows, all from one sample in a study of T-cell memory formation after mild COVID-19. From the 5' RACE reads, TCRdb called clonotypes with MiXCR, one entry per CDR3 protein. The sample lists around 80,000 distinct CDR3 sequences; roughly 13% were seen once. The specimen sequenced was PBMCs or a T cell subset sorted from them (not recorded which). These receptor sequences come from a man aged 18-30 years who had mild COVID-19 (a few samples of this study predate the infection). Cell type and time point are not known. CDR3s include the opening cysteine and the closing phenylalanine or tryptophan. A D gene is named only where the DNA matches it firmly. Clone size appears in some rows only: once, few, many, or a class for an expanded clone.

abundance,d_gene,j_gene,v_gene,CDR3aa,CDR3nt
few,TRBD2,TRBJ2-4,TRBV4-1,CASSQDGLAGGPGRENIQYF,TGCGCCAGCAGCCAAGACGGACTAGCGGGGGGGCCGGGAAGGGAAAACATTCAGTACTTC
few,.,TRBJ2-1,TRBV27,CASSTDSYNEQFF,TGTGCCAGCAGTACGGATTCCTACAATGAGCAGTTCTTC
.,.,TRBJ2-7,TRBV5-1,CASSEPDSSYEQYF,TGCGCCAGCAGCGAGCCGGACAGCTCCTACGAGCAGTACTTC
.,.,TRBJ1-2,TRBV7-9,CASSPAGLSNYGYTF,TGTGCCAGCAGTCCCGCGGGGCTGTCTAACTATGGCTACACCTTC
few,.,TRBJ2-1,TRBV20-1,CSARIVQAGFDEQFF,TGCAGTGCTAGAATCGTACAGGCAGGTTTCGATGAGCAGTTCTTC
few,.,TRBJ1-4,TRBV4-2,CASSQEIQSYNEKLFF,TGTGCCAGCAGCCAAGAGATACAGAGTTATAATGAAAAACTGTTTTTT
many,.,TRBJ1-2,TRBV7-9,CASSVTREGTDGYTF,TGTGCCAGCAGCGTCACCCGAGAGGGGACTGATGGCTACACCTTC
.,.,TRBJ1-5,TRBV12-3/TRBV12-4,CASSYSPAGLSQPQHF,TGTGCCAGCAGTTATAGCCCCGCAGGGTTGAGTCAGCCCCAGCATTTT
many,TRBD1,TRBJ1-5,TRBV27,CASSFEGAQPQHF,TGTGCCAGCAGTTTTGAGGGGGCTCAGCCCCAGCATTTT
few,.,TRBJ2-2,TRBV5-4,CASSLALEGTGELFF,TGTGCCAGCAGCTTGGCCTTGGAGGGCACCGGGGAGCTGTTTTTT
few,.,TRBJ2-2,TRBV25-1,CASSEDIYTGELFF,TGTGCCAGCAGTGAAGACATTTACACCGGGGAGCTGTTTTTT
few,.,TRBJ2-5,TRBV7-2,CASSLAGLKTQYF,TGTGCCAGCAGCTTAGCGGGACTGAAGACCCAGTACTTC
few,TRBD1,TRBJ1-2,TRBV29-1,CSVEGTGVPSDTF,TGCAGCGTTGAGGGGACAGGGGTACCTTCGGACACCTTC
.,.,TRBJ1-2,TRBV7-6,CASGSPSLYGYTF,TGTGCCAGCGGCTCCCCCAGCCTCTATGGCTACACCTTC
few,TRBD2,TRBJ2-1,TRBV10-2,CASSPTGLAGGNEQFF,TGCGCCAGCAGTCCCACCGGACTAGCGGGGGGAAATGAGCAGTTCTTC
few,.,TRBJ2-7,TRBV7-6,CASSPSTMVTSDEQYF,TGTGCCAGCAGCCCATCGACCATGGTTACATCCGACGAGCAGTACTTC
.,.,TRBJ1-2,TRBV9,CASSADIYGYTF,TGTGCCAGCAGCGCTGACATATATGGCTACACCTTC
.,TRBD1,TRBJ1-5,TRBV6-5,CASSRQGGQPQHF,TGTGCCAGCAGTAGACAGGGGGGTCAGCCCCAGCATTTT
.,.,TRBJ2-3,TRBV11-2,CASSTLGSGGGDTQYF,TGTGCCAGCAGTACCCTGGGTAGCGGAGGGGGGGATACGCAGTATTTT
few,.,TRBJ2-5,TRBV4-3,CASSRGLEETQYF,TGCGCCAGCAGTCGGGGACTGGAAGAGACCCAGTACTTC
few,TRBD2,TRBJ2-4,TRBV7-9,CASSPGLAGQALAKNIQYF,TGTGCCAGCAGCCCCGGACTAGCGGGGCAAGCCCTAGCCAAAAACATTCAGTACTTC
once,.,TRBJ1-1,TRBV28,CASSLYINTEAFF,TGTGCCAGCAGTTTGTACATCAACACTGAAGCTTTCTTT
few,TRBD1,TRBJ2-7,TRBV7-2,CASSFGIGDRTYEQYF,TGTGCCAGCAGCTTTGGGATCGGGGACAGAACATACGAGCAGTACTTC
few,TRBD2,TRBJ2-7,TRBV7-2,CASSPTSGGLYEQYF,TGTGCCAGCAGCCCAACTAGCGGGGGCCTCTACGAGCAGTACTTC
few,TRBD2,TRBJ2-4,TRBV6-2/TRBV6-3,CASRTSRNIQYF,TGTGCCAGCAGGACTAGCCGAAACATTCAGTACTTC
.,TRBD2,TRBJ2-2,TRBV6-2/TRBV6-3,CAAAGANTGELFF,TGTGCCGCAGCGGGGGCGAACACCGGGGAGCTGTTTTTT
.,.,TRBJ1-2,TRBV3-1,CASSRRQVDGYTF,TGTGCCAGCAGCCGAAGACAGGTTGATGGCTACACCTTC
few,.,TRBJ1-1,TRBV30,CAWRPRIVEAFF,TGTGCCTGGAGGCCTAGGATTGTTGAAGCTTTCTTT
.,.,TRBJ2-5,TRBV4-2,CASSQDRSGEETQYF,TGTGCCAGCAGCCAAGATAGATCTGGGGAAGAGACCCAGTACTTC
.,TRBD1,TRBJ2-7,TRBV5-1,CASSLTGAYEQYF,TGCGCCAGCAGCTTGACAGGGGCTTACGAGCAGTACTTC
.,TRBD1,TRBJ1-1,TRBV5-6,CASSSEPGQEQAFF,TGTGCCAGCAGCTCCGAACCGGGACAGGAGCAAGCTTTCTTT
.,.,TRBJ1-2,TRBV28,CASSEEGWDYGYTF,TGTGCCAGCAGTGAAGAAGGGTGGGACTATGGCTACACCTTC
.,.,TRBJ1-2,TRBV28,CAGTSRRGGGYTF,TGTGCCGGTACTTCTAGGCGGGGTGGCGGCTACACCTTC
few,.,TRBJ2-5,TRBV7-6,CASSITAQETQYF,TGTGCCAGCAGCATCACGGCGCAAGAGACCCAGTACTTC
.,.,TRBJ1-1,TRBV20-1,CSARRTGSTEAFF,TGCAGTGCTCGTCGAACAGGGAGCACTGAAGCTTTCTTT
.,.,TRBJ1-1,TRBV4-1,CASSQAGSETEAFF,TGCGCCAGCAGCCAAGCAGGGTCGGAGACTGAAGCTTTCTTT
.,.,TRBJ2-7,TRBV4-2,CASSQDPGGQGEQYF,TGTGCCAGCAGCCAAGATCCGGGGGGCCAGGGAGAGCAGTACTTC
few,.,TRBJ2-1,TRBV5-1,CASSSPTGRNEQFF,TGCGCCAGCAGCAGTCCCACAGGGCGCAATGAGCAGTTCTTC
few,.,TRBJ1-6,TRBV12-3/TRBV12-4,CASSFGGLRPYDSPLHF,TGTGCCAGCAGTTTTGGGGGGCTTCGTCCTTACGATTCACCCCTCCACTTT
.,TRBD2,TRBJ2-7,TRBV4-1,CASSQDERGSDIEQYF,TGCGCCAGCAGCCAAGATGAGCGGGGATCAGATATCGAGCAGTACTTC
.,TRBD2,TRBJ2-3,TRBV7-9,CATFSVRASGITDTQYF,TGTGCCACTTTCTCGGTGCGGGCTAGCGGCATTACAGATACGCAGTATTTT